This TCR beta chain was captured by sequencing in a study of blood T cell repertoires in COVID-19. Study-level information: Acute and convalescent COVID-19 specimens originated in the United States, Italy and Spain.

Authors' data handling: Amplifying reference gene primers gave estimates of nucleated cell counts. The assay was immunoSEQ multiplex PCR, and TCRdb's table has in-frame clones only and misses some. That table gives V, J and clone size, and the DNA gave D and trimming. The sample includes approximately 160,000 clones, 81% of them seen just once. Specimen: peripheral blood. This receptor was obtained from a man aged 55 to 69 with active or convalescent COVID-19.

The CDR3 here is CASKLQATAQETQYF. CDR3 DNA sequence: TGTGCCAGCAAACTGCAGGCCACGGCCCAAGAGACCCAGTACTTC. The V gene is TRBV28, the J gene TRBJ2-5; the D is unclear. Germline-derived CDR1 and CDR2 are MDHEN and SYDVKM. V lost 7 bases and J lost 1, with 16 bases in between. The CDR3 runs to 15 residues.